Listed below are T cell receptor beta chains from one sample, sequenced in a study of CD8 T cells in Susac syndrome. MiXCR, run by TCRdb on the immunoSEQ multiplex PCR reads, gives a single entry per CDR3 protein. The top ten clones hold 0.12% to 0.15% of a sample with over 100,000 distinct CDR3 sequences, over 95% of them seen once. The specimen was CD4+ T cells from PBMCs. The receptors stem from a human donor with Susac syndrome. Each CDR3 is given without its conserved first and last residue. Size is stated for part of the rows, as once, few or many counts, or as a class when the clone is expanded.

clone size,V gene,J gene,CDR3 protein
.,TRBV3-1,TRBJ2-3,ASSQVAGVSDTQY
.,TRBV6-2/TRBV6-3,TRBJ2-7,ASSRTAAEQY
.,TRBV7-2,TRBJ2-7,ASSLRIRQADEQY
.,TRBV3-1,TRBJ1-5,ASSQGGPNQPQH
.,TRBV11-2,TRBJ2-1,ASSSKRYGFSSYNEQF
once,TRBV7-2,TRBJ2-5,ASSLSPSGGQETQY
.,TRBV9,TRBJ2-1,ASSGIAGAPGDEQF
.,TRBV14,TRBJ1-1,ASSHQGLTEAF
.,TRBV7-2,TRBJ1-5,ASSPSQGNQPQH
.,TRBV4-2,TRBJ1-4,ASSQGQAGEKLF
.,TRBV7-2,TRBJ1-5,ASSLDSGGRQPQH
.,TRBV6-5,TRBJ2-7,ASRKSPYEQY
.,TRBV12-3/TRBV12-4,TRBJ2-7,ASTQRGRNYEQY
.,TRBV6-5,TRBJ2-3,ASSYGVAGGPKDTQY
.,TRBV4-1,TRBJ2-6,ASSPKGGGANVLT
.,TRBV29-1,TRBJ1-1,SVSAQGNTEAF
.,TRBV12-3/TRBV12-4,TRBJ2-1,ASSFPSSGRTFEQF
.,TRBV3-1,TRBJ2-5,ASSQMGQVSKTQY
.,TRBV10-3,TRBJ2-7,AIKSAGGTYEQY
.,TRBV7-9,TRBJ1-4,ASSSRDRLNEKLF
.,TRBV14,TRBJ2-5,ASSIRLTASGGRETQY
.,TRBV7-8,TRBJ2-2,ASSRRDRKLGNTGELF
.,TRBV3-1,TRBJ2-5,ASSQGRWETQY
.,TRBV29-1,TRBJ1-1,SVPPGGVDTEAF
.,TRBV18,TRBJ2-6,ASPNQGTGANVLT
.,TRBV28,TRBJ2-7,ASSRRGSSSYEQY
.,TRBV4-2,TRBJ2-7,ASSQEPSGRGEQY
.,TRBV18,TRBJ2-7,ASSPGQTNGEQY